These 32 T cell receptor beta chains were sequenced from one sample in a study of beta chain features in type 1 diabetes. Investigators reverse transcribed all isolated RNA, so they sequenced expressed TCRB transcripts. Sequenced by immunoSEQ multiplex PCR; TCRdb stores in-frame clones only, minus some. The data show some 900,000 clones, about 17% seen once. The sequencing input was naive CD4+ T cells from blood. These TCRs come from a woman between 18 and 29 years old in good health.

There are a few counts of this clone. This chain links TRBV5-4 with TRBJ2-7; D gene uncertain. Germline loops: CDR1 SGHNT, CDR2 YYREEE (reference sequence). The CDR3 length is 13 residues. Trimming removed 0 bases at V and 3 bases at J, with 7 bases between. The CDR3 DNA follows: TGTGCCAGCAGCTTGGCCGGGCTCTACGAGCAGTACTTC. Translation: CASSLAGLYEQYF.

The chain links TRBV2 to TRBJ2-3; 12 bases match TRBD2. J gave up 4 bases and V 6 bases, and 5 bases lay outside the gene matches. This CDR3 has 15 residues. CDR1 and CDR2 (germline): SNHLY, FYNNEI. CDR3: CASRALAGGPDTQYF. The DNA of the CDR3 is TGTGCCAGCAGAGCACTAGCGGGAGGACCAGATACGCAGTATTTT.

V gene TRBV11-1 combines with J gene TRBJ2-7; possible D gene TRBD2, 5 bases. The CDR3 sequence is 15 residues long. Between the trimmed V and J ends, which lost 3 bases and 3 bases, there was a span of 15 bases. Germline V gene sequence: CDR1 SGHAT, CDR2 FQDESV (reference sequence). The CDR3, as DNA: TGTGCCAGCAGCTTGACTAAATGGTCCGGCTACGAGCAGTACTTC. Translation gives CASSLTKWSGYEQYF.

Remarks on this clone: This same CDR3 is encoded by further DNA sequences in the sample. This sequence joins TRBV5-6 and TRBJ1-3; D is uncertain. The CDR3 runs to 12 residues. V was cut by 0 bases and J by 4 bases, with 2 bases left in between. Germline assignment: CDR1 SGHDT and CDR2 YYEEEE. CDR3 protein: CASSLGGNTIYF. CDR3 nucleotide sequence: TGTGCCAGCAGCTTGGGCGGAAACACCATATATTTT.

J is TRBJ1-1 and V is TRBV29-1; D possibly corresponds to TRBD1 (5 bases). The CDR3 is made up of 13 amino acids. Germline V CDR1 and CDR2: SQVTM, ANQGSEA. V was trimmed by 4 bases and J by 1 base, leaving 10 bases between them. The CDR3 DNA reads TGCAGCGTTGGAGGACAACCGAACACTGAAGCTTTCTTT. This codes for CSVGGQPNTEAFF.

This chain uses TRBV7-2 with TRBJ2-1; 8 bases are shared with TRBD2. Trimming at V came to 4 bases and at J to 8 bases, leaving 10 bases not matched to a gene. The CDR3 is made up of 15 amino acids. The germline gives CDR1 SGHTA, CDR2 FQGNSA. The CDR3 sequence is CASSSSGRGGDEQFF. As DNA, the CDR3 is TGTGCCAGCAGCTCGAGCGGGAGAGGAGGAGATGAGCAGTTCTTC. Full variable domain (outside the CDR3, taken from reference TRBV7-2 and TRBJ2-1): GAGVSQSPSNKVTEKGKDVELRCDPISGHTALYWYRQSLGQGLEFLIYFQGNSAPDKSGLPSDRFSAERTGGSVSTLTIQRTQQEDSAVYLCASSSSGRGGDEQFFGPGTRLTVL.

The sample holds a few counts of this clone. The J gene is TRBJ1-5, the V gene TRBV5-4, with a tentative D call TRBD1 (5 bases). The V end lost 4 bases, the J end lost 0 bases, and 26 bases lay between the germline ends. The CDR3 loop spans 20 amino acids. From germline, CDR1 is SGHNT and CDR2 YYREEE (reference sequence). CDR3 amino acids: CASSAIKRGLKMDSNQPQHF. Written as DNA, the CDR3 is TGTGCCAGCAGCGCGATAAAGAGGGGACTCAAAATGGATAGCAATCAGCCCCAGCATTTT.

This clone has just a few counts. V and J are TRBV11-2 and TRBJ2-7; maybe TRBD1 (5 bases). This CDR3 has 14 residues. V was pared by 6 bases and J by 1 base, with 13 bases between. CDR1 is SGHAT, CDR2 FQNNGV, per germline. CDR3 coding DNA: TGTGCCAGCAGGACCCTTAGGGGATCCTACGAGCAGTACTTC. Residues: CASRTLRGSYEQYF. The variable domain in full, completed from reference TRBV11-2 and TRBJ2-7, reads EAGVAQSPRYKIIEKRQSVAFWCNPISGHATLYWYQQILGQGPKLLIQFQNNGVVDDSQLPKDRFSAERLKGVDSTLKIQPAKLEDSAVYLCASRTLRGSYEQYFGPGTRLTVT.

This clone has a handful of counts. The CDR3 protein is CASGLTGLEQYF. Here the CDR3 DNA reads TGTGCCAGCGGGCTGACAGGCCTGGAGCAGTACTTC. The chain joins TRBV28 to TRBJ2-7, with a weak D call TRBD1 (6 bases). V was trimmed by 8 bases and J by 7 bases, leaving 15 bases between them. Looked up from germline, CDR1 is MDHEN and CDR2 is SYDVKM. This CDR3 is built from 12 residues.

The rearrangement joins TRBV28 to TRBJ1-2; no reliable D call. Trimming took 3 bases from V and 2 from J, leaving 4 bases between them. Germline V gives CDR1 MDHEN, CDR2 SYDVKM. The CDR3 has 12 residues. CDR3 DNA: TGTGCCAGCAGTTTTTCCAACTATGGCTACACCTTC. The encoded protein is CASSFSNYGYTF.

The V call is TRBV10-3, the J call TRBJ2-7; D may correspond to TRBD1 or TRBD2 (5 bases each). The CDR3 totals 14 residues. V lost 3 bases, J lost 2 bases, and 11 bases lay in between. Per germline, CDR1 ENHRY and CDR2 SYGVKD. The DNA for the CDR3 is TGTGCCATCAGTGACGGGGTAGGGGCCTACGAGCAGTACTTC. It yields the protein CAISDGVGAYEQYF.

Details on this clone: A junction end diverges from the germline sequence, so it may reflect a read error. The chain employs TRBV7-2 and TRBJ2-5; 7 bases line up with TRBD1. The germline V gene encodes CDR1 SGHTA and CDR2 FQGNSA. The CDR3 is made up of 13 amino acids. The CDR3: CACSLGGGETQYF. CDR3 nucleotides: TGTGCCTGCAGCTTAGGGGGCGGAGAGACCCAGTACTTC.

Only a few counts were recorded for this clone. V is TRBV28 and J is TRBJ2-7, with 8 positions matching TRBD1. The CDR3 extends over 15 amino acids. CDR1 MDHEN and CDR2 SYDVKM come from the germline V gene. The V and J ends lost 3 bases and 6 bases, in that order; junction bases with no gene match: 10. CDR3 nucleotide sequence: TGTGCCAGCAGTTTGCTCGGACAGGGTCCCCTCGAGCAGTACTTC. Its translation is CASSLLGQGPLEQYF.

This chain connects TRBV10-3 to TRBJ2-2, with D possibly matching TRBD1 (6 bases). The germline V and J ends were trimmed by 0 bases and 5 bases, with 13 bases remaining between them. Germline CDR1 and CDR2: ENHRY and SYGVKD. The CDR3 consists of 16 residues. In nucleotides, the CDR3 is TGTGCCATCAGTGAGTCTAACGGACAGTTTACCGGGGAGCTGTTTTTT. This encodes CAISESNGQFTGELFF.

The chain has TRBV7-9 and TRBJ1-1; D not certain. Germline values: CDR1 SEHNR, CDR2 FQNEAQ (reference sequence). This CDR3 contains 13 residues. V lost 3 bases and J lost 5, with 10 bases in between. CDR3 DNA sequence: TGTGCCAGCAGCTTGGAGCAAGAAACTGAAGCTTTCTTT. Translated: CASSLEQETEAFF.

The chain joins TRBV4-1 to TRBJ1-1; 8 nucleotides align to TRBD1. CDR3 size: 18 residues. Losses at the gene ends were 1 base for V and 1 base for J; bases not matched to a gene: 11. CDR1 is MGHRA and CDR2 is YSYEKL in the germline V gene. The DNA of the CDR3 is TGCGCCAGCAGCCAAGTATTTAGAGGACAGGGAAGGAACACTGAAGCTTTCTTT. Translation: CASSQVFRGQGRNTEAFF.

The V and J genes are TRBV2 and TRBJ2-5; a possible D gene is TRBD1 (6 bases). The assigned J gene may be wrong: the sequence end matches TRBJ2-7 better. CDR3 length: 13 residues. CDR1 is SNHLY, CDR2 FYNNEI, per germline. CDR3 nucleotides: TGTGCCTCCCAACAGGGACATTACTACGAGCAGTACTTC. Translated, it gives CASQQGHYYEQYF.

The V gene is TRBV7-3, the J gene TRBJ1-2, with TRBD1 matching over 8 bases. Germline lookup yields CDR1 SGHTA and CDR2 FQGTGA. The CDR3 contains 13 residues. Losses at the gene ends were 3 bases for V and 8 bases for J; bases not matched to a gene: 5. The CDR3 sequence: CASSFQTGDGYTF. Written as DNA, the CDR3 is TGTGCCAGCAGCTTTCAGACAGGGGACGGCTACACCTTC.

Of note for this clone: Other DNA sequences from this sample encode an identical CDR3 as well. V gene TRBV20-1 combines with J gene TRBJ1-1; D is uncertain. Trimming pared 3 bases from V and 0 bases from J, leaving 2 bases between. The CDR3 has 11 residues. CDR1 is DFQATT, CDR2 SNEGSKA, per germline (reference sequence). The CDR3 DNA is TGCAGTGCTAGTCTGAACACTGAAGCTTTCTTT. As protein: CSASLNTEAFF.

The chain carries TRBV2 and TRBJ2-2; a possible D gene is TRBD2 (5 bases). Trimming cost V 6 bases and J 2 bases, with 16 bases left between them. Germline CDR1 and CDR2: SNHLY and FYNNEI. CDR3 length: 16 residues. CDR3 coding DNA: TGTGCCAGCAGCTACCAACTAGGCGCTAACACCGGGGAGCTGTTTTTT. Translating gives CASSYQLGANTGELFF.

DNA for the CDR3: TGCGCCAGCAGCCATCCTAGGGGGCCTAGCGGGAGATCCAATGAGCAGTTCTTC. It codes for CASSHPRGPSGRSNEQFF. V gene TRBV4-3 combines with J gene TRBJ2-1; 10 bases line up with TRBD2. The trim removed 3 bases at V and 6 bases at J, leaving 14 bases unmatched. CDR3 length: 18 residues. Germline CDR1 reads LGHNA; CDR2 reads YSLEER.

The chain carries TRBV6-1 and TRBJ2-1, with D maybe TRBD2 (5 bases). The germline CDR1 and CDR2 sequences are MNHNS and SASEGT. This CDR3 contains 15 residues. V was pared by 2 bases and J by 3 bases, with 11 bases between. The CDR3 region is CASSELGRGYNEQFF. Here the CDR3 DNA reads TGTGCCAGCAGTGAATTGGGGAGAGGCTACAATGAGCAGTTCTTC.

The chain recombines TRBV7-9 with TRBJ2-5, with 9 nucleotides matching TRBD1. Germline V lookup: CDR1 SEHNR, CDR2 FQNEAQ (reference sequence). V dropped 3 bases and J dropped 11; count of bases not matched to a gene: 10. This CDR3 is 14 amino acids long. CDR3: CASSFSGQGLIQYF. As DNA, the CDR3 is TGTGCCAGCAGCTTTAGTGGACAGGGGCTGATTCAGTACTTC.

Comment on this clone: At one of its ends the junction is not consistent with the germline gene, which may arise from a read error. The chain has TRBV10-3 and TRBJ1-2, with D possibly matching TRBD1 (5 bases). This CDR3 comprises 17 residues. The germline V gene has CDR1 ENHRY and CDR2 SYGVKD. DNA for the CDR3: TGTGCCATCAGTCCACTGGGACCGCCGCCTCTTAACGATGGCTACACCTTC. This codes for CAISPLGPPPLNDGYTF.

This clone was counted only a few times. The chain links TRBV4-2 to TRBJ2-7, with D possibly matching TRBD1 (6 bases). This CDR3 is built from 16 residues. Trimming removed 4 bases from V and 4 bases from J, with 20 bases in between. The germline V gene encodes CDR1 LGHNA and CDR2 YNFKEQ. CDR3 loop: CASSRPGETGLYEQYF. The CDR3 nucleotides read TGTGCCAGCAGCCGGCCAGGGGAGACCGGCCTTTACGAGCAGTACTTC.

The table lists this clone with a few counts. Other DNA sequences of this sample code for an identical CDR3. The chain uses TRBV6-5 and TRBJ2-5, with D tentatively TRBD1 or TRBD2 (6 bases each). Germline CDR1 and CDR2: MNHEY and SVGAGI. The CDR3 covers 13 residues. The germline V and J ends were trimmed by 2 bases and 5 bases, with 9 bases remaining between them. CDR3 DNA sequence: TGTGCCAGCAGTTACGGGGGGCTTGAGACCCAGTACTTC. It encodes CASSYGGLETQYF.

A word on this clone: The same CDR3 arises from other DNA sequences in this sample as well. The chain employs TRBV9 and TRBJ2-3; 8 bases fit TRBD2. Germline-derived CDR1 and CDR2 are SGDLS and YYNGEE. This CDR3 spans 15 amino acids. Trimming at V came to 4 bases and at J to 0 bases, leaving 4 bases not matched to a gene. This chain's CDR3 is CASSQTSGSTDTQYF. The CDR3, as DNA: TGTGCCAGCAGCCAAACTAGCGGAAGCACAGATACGCAGTATTTT.

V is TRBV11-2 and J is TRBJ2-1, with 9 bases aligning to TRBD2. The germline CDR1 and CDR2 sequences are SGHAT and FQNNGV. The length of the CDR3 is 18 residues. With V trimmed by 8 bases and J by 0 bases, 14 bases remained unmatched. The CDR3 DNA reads TGTGCCAGCCTTCTAGCATTTCGTAGCGGGAGCTCCTACAATGAGCAGTTCTTC. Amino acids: CASLLAFRSGSSYNEQFF.

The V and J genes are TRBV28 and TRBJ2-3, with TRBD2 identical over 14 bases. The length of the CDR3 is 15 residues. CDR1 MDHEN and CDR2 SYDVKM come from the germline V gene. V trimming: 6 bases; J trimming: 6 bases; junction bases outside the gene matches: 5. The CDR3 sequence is CASSPRTSGRDTQYF. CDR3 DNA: TGTGCCAGCAGCCCTAGGACTAGCGGGAGGGATACGCAGTATTTT.

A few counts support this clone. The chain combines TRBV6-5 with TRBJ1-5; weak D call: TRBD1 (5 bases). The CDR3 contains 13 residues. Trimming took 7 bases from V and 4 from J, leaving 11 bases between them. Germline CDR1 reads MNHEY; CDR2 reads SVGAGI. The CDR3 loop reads CASTRGGNQPQHF. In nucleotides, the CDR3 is TGTGCCAGCACCCGGGGGGGAAATCAGCCCCAGCATTTT.

This CDR3 is CAISGPSSGRSYEQYF. As DNA, the CDR3 is TGTGCCATCAGTGGCCCTTCTAGCGGGAGATCCTACGAGCAGTACTTC. The chain uses TRBV10-3 and TRBJ2-7, with 10 bases lining up with TRBD2. This CDR3 comprises 16 residues. The germline CDR1 and CDR2 sequences are ENHRY and SYGVKD. V dropped 4 bases and J dropped 1; count of bases not matched to a gene: 7.

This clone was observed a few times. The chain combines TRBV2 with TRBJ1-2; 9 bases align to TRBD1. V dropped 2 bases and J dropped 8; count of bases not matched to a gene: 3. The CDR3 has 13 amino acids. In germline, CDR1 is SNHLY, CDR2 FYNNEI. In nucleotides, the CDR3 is TGTGCCAGCAGTGAAAACAGGGGGCAAGGCTACACCTTC. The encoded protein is CASSENRGQGYTF.